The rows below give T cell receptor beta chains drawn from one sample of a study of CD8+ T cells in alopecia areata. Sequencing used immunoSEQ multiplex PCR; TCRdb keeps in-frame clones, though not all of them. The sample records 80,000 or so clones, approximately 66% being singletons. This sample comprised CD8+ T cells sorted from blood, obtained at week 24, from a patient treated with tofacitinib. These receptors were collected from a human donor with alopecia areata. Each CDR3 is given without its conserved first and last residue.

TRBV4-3,ASSQDVAGGTYNEQF
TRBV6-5,ASSPLELTYEQY
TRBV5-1,ASSPEPGHNTEAF
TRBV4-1,ASGPFTDTQY
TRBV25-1,ASSVRTSGSDEQF
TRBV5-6,ASSVDRVSYGYT
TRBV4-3,ASSQDRASGGYEQY
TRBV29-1,SVDPTSGNTDTQY
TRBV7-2,ASSLTTNEQF
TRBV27,ASGLGWYEQY
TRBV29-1,SVDRGYEQY
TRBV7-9,ASSALAASSDPHEQF
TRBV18,ASSPTDGPYEQY
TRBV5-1,ASSLNSYEQY
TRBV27,ASSRGAYNEQF
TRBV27,ASSPQGADTQY
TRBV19,ASNLLDSREELF
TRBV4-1,ASSQDLGPSYEQY
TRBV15,ATRGQSGQFNEQF
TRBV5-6,ASSWDRGLQNIQY
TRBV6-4,ASSVVAGEVDTQY
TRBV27,ASGTRGAPSGANVLT